This T cell receptor beta chain comes out of a study of cytomegalovirus exposure and HLA in healthy donors. 13 Jbeta primers and 60 Vbeta primers were used for the PCR. Data came from immunoSEQ multiplex PCR; TCRdb stores just in-frame clones and leaves some out. The profile covers about 55,000 clones, with roughly 50% appearing a single time and 12% taken by the ten largest. Concerning this clone: The antigen remains undetermined.

J gave up 5 bases and V 5 bases, and 13 bases lay outside the gene matches. The germline V gene encodes CDR1 SGHTA and CDR2 FQGNSA. This CDR3 region has 16 residues. Points from the study as a whole: Reportedly, cytomegalovirus status was diagnosed with high sensitivity and specificity. V segments that were indistinguishable, TRBV6-2 and TRBV6-3 among them, were omitted from analysis. TCR beta sequences reportedly predicted most subjects' HLA-A and HLA-B alleles accurately. A later analysis found TCR association rates differed by HLA locus, highest for DRB1 and lowest for HLA-C.

The V gene is TRBV7-2, the J gene TRBJ2-7; 9 bases agree with TRBD2. Specimen: PBMCs. This clonotype was sampled from a human donor in good health. CDR3: CASSPHLGTSKDEQYF. The CDR3, as DNA: TGTGCCAGCAGCCCACACCTCGGGACTAGCAAGGACGAGCAGTACTTC.